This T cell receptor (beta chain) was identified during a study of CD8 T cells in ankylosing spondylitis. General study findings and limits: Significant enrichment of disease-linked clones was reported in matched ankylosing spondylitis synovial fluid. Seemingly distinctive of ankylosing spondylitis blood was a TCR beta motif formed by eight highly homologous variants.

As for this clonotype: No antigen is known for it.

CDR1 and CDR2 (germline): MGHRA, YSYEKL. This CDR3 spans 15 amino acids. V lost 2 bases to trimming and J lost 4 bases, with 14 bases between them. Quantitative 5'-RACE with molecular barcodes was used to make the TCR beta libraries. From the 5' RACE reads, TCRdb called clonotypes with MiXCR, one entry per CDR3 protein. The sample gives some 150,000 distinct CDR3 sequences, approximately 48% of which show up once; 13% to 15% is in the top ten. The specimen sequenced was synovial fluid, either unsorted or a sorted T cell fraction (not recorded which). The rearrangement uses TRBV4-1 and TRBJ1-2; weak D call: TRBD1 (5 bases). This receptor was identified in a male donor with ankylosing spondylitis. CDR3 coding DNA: TGCGCCAGCAGCCAACCTAGGGAGGGGCCCTATGGCTACACCTTC. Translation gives CASSQPREGPYGYTF.